This entry is about one T cell receptor beta chain. This sample stems from a study of T cells after somatic rescue of genetic block. CDR1 and CDR2 (germline): LNHNV, YYDKDF (reference sequence). This CDR3 is 15 amino acids long. The V gene lost 0 bases and the J gene lost 1 base, with 9 bases spanning the gap. Clones were sequenced by immunoSEQ multiplex PCR, and TCRdb holds only the in-frame ones, with some missing. The sample carries some 68,000 clones, approximately 91% recorded once. This clonotype was sampled from a man between 25 and 39 years old. The rearrangement links TRBV15 to TRBJ2-5; D may correspond to TRBD1 or TRBD2 (5 bases each). The specimen sequenced was peripheral blood mononuclear cells (PBMCs). For the CDR3, the DNA is TGTGCCACCAGCAGAGATTTCGGGGCCCAAGAGACCCAGTACTTC. As protein: CATSRDFGAQETQYF. Variable domain in full (rest from reference TRBV15 and TRBJ2-5): DAMVIQNPRYQVTQFGKPVTLSCSQTLNHNVMYWYQQKSSQAPKLLFHYYDKDFNNEADTPDNFQSRRPNTSFCFLDIRSPGLGDTAMYLCATSRDFGAQETQYFGPGTRLLVL.